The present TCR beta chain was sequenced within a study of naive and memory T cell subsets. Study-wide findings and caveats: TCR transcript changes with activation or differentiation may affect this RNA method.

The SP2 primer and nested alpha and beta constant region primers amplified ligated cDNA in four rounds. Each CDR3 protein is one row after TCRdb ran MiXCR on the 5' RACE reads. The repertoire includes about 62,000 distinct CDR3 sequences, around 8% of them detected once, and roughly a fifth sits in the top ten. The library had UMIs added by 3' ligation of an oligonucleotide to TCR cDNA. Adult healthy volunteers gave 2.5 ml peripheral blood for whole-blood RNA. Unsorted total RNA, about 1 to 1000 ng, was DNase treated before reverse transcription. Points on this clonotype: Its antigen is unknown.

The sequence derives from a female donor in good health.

CDR3 sequence: CASGTANTGELFF. The CDR3 nucleotides read TGTGCCAGCGGGACAGCAAACACCGGGGAGCTGTTTTTT. The chain links TRBV28 to TRBJ2-2, with 7 bases lining up with TRBD1. Germline loops: CDR1 MDHEN, CDR2 SYDVKM. The CDR3 consists of 13 residues. V gave up 8 bases and J gave up 2 bases; unmatched junction bases: 2. Filled out from reference TRBV28 and TRBJ2-2, the complete variable domain reads DVKVTQSSRYLVKRTGEKVFLECVQDMDHENMFWYRQDPGLGLRLIYFSYDVKMKEKGDIPEGYSVSREKKERFSLILESASTNQTSMYLCASGTANTGELFFGEGSRLTVL.